These T cell receptor beta chains were read from a single sample in a study of blood T cell repertoires in COVID-19. Only in-frame clones appear in the TCRdb table, and some are missing; sequencing was by immunoSEQ multiplex PCR. The table records about 170,000 clones, roughly 86% of them present only once. Sequencing was done on a sample of peripheral blood. The receptors shown here come from a woman of 80 years or more with COVID-19, enrolled during active disease. Both conserved end residues are part of each CDR3. The D gene is left open where the match is weak. Rows may omit the clone size; those that give it use once, few, many or a size class.

CDR3 DNA | CDR3 protein | J gene | V gene | clone size | D gene
TGTGCCAGCAGCCCCCCGGAGGGTAAGGCTTTCTTT | CASSPPEGKAFF | TRBJ1-1 | TRBV7-2 | - | -
TGTGCCAGCAGTCAACGACTAGCGGGAGGGAGCGTGGGAGAGACCCAGTACTTC | CASSQRLAGGSVGETQYF | TRBJ2-5 | TRBV27 | - | TRBD2
TGTGCCAGTAGTTTACAGGGGTTCCGGGGCACTGAAGCTTTCTTT | CASSLQGFRGTEAFF | TRBJ1-1 | TRBV19 | - | TRBD1
TGTGCCAGCAGTTACTTAGGACAGGTGTATGATGAGCAGTTCTTC | CASSYLGQVYDEQFF | TRBJ2-1 | TRBV6-5 | - | TRBD1
TGTGCCAGCAGCTTAATGATTTCAAGGGGTGAGCAGTACTTC | CASSLMISRGEQYF | TRBJ2-7 | TRBV11-1 | - | -
TGCGCCAGCAGCCAAGATGGGCCGGGGAACTATGGCTACACCTTC | CASSQDGPGNYGYTF | TRBJ1-2 | TRBV4-3 | once | -
TGTGCCAGCAGCCAAGATCTCAGGACTAGCGGGGGGCCAGAGCAGTTCTTC | CASSQDLRTSGGPEQFF | TRBJ2-1 | TRBV4-2 | - | TRBD2
TGTGCCACCAGTTCCCCCGTGGGGCCCCGTAGTGAGCAGTTCTTC | CATSSPVGPRSEQFF | TRBJ2-1 | TRBV24-1 | - | -
TGCAGCGTTGTCCCGGGGGAAGGATCGGAAGCTTTCTTT | CSVVPGEGSEAFF | TRBJ1-1 | TRBV29-1 | - | -
TGTGCCACCGTTTCTGGGGCCAACGTCCTGACTTTC | CATVSGANVLTF | TRBJ2-6 | TRBV19 | once | -
TGCGCCAGCAGCACAGATACAGGGGACCCTGAAGCTTTCTTT | CASSTDTGDPEAFF | TRBJ1-1 | TRBV5-1 | - | TRBD1
TGTGCCAGTAGTCCCCAAGTTAGAAACTACGAGCAGTACTTC | CASSPQVRNYEQYF | TRBJ2-7 | TRBV19 | - | -
TGTGCCAGCAGTGAGCAGGGGGCGCAGGAGCAGTACTTC | CASSEQGAQEQYF | TRBJ2-7 | TRBV2 | - | TRBD1
TGTGCCAGCAGCTTGGGGACTAGGGGATCCTACGAGCAGTACTTC | CASSLGTRGSYEQYF | TRBJ2-7 | TRBV5-4 | few | TRBD2
TGTGCCAGCAGTGAATCAATAGATACGCAGTATTTT | CASSESIDTQYF | TRBJ2-3 | TRBV25-1 | - | -
TGTGCCAGCACCCCCCAGCGGGGGGCAGGTGGCTACACCTTC | CASTPQRGAGGYTF | TRBJ1-2 | TRBV14 | - | -
TGTGCCAGCAGGCCCTGGCCGTTCGGGGAGCTGTTTTTT | CASRPWPFGELFF | TRBJ2-2 | TRBV6-5 | - | -
TGTGCCAGCAGCGCCCCGGGACTAGCGGGGAATGAGCAGTTCTTC | CASSAPGLAGNEQFF | TRBJ2-1 | TRBV5-5 | once | TRBD2
TGTGCCAGCAGTTCTCGGGTTAGCGGGATCGTCAACAATGAGCAGTTCTTC | CASSSRVSGIVNNEQFF | TRBJ2-1 | TRBV27 | - | TRBD2
TGTGCCAGCAGTGATTGGAGGGGGCGCACTGAAGCTTTCTTT | CASSDWRGRTEAFF | TRBJ1-1 | TRBV25-1 | - | TRBD1
TGTGCCAGCAGCTCATCACGTGGACTAAGCACAGATACGCAGTATTTT | CASSSSRGLSTDTQYF | TRBJ2-3 | TRBV11-2 | - | -
TGTGCCAGCAACAGGGCGGCAGATACGCAGTATTTT | CASNRAADTQYF | TRBJ2-3 | TRBV9 | - | -
TGCAGCGTAGCCCCCCGGGGGGGGAGCTCCGAGCAGTACTTC | CSVAPRGGSSEQYF | TRBJ2-7 | TRBV29-1 | - | TRBD2
TGTGCCAGCAGCCAAGGGGACAGGGGGGCCGCTAACTATGGCTACACCTTC | CASSQGDRGAANYGYTF | TRBJ1-2 | TRBV3-1/TRBV3-2 | - | TRBD1
TGCGCCAGCAGCGCGACTGCTGCGAACACCGGGGAGCTGTTTTTT | CASSATAANTGELFF | TRBJ2-2 | TRBV5-1 | - | -
TGCGCCAGCAGCTTGGGAGCGCTCACAGATACGCAGTATTTT | CASSLGALTDTQYF | TRBJ2-3 | TRBV5-1 | many | -
TGTGCCTCCGCTACAGGGAGAGAGACCCAGTACTTC | CASATGRETQYF | TRBJ2-5 | TRBV10-3 | - | -
TGTGCCAGCTCACCAGGGCCTAGCGGGGCCAACAATGAGCAGTTCTTC | CASSPGPSGANNEQFF | TRBJ2-1 | TRBV18 | - | TRBD2
TGTGCCAGCAGTTTATCGTCCAGCGGGGGGGCCACAGATACGCAGTATTTT | CASSLSSSGGATDTQYF | TRBJ2-3 | TRBV27 | few | TRBD2
TGTGCCAGCAGTGAACAAGCGGGAGTCACAGATACGCAGTATTTT | CASSEQAGVTDTQYF | TRBJ2-3 | TRBV2 | - | TRBD2
TGCGCCAGCAGCTTGGATAGAAACAATGAGCAGTTCTTC | CASSLDRNNEQFF | TRBJ2-1 | TRBV5-1 | - | -
TGTGCCATCAGTGTCCCCGGACAGGGTCGAGGCGGCTACACCTTC | CAISVPGQGRGGYTF | TRBJ1-2 | TRBV10-3 | - | TRBD1
TGCGCCAGCAGCCTTGGAGGACCAGCCGAAAAACTGTTTTTT | CASSLGGPAEKLFF | TRBJ1-4 | TRBV5-1 | - | -
TGTGCCAGCAGCCAAGAGGGACAGGGTTCCAACATTCAGTACTTC | CASSQEGQGSNIQYF | TRBJ2-4 | TRBV3-1/TRBV3-2 | - | TRBD1
TGTGCCAGCAGTAACCGACAGGAATCACCCCTCCACTTT | CASSNRQESPLHF | TRBJ1-6 | TRBV6-6 | - | -
TGTGCCAGCAGTTACCCGGGACAGGGGGGCGAGCAGTACTTC | CASSYPGQGGEQYF | TRBJ2-7 | TRBV6-5 | - | TRBD1
TGTGCCTGGAGTACAGGGGACCAAGAGACCCAGTACTTC | CAWSTGDQETQYF | TRBJ2-5 | TRBV30 | - | TRBD1
TGTGCCAGCAGCCAAACGGGACAGGGCTATCAGCCCCAGCATTTT | CASSQTGQGYQPQHF | TRBJ1-5 | TRBV4-2 | few | TRBD1
TGTGCCAGTAGTATGGTGAGGACAGGGGGCACTGAAAAACTGTTTTTT | CASSMVRTGGTEKLFF | TRBJ1-4 | TRBV19 | - | TRBD1
TGCGCCAGCAGCCAAGCCCCGCGGGGGAGCTACGAGCAGTACTTC | CASSQAPRGSYEQYF | TRBJ2-7 | TRBV4-1 | - | TRBD2
TGTGCCAGCAGCCCGGGGGGGGCAGGCGAGACAGCGTACTACGAGCAGTACTTC | CASSPGGAGETAYYEQYF | TRBJ2-7 | TRBV5-4 | - | TRBD2